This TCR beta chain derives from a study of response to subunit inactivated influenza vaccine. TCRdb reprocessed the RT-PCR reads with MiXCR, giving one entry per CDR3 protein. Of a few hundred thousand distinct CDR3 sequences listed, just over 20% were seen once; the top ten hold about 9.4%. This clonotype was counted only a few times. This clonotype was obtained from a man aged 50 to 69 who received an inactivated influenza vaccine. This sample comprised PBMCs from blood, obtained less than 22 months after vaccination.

The CDR3 DNA follows: TGCAGTGCTGACCCCCGGGACAACCTTTACACTGAAGCTTTCTTT. This translates into CSADPRDNLYTEAFF. The chain employs TRBV20-1 and TRBJ1-1; a weak D match, TRBD1 (6 bases). CDR1 is DFQATT, CDR2 SNEGSKA, per germline (reference sequence). The CDR3 spans 15 residues. V lost 5 bases to trimming and J lost 3 bases, with 19 bases between them.